These 7 T cell receptor beta chains share one sample of origin, sequenced in a study of blood T cell repertoires in COVID-19. Sequenced by immunoSEQ multiplex PCR; TCRdb stores in-frame clones only, minus some. The table shows some 180,000 clones, with approximately 80% occurring only once. The sequenced sample was PBMCs or T cells enriched from blood (not recorded which). The receptors were gathered from a man aged 55 to 70 who had been exposed to COVID-19.

The chain has TRBV5-4 and TRBJ2-6, with D uncertain. CDR1 is SGHNT and CDR2 is YYREEE in the germline V gene (reference sequence). Trimming pared 4 bases from V and 5 bases from J, leaving 13 bases between. CDR3 length: 15 residues. The CDR3 here is CASSIGLIWANVLTF. The CDR3 nucleotides read TGTGCCAGCAGCATCGGTTTAATTTGGGCCAACGTCCTGACTTTC. The full variable domain, in which reference TRBV5-4 and TRBJ2-6 provide the parts outside the CDR3, is ETGVTQSPTHLIKTRGQQVTLRCSSQSGHNTVSWYQQALGQGPQFIFQYYREEENGRGNFPPRFSGLQFPNYSSELNVNALELDDSALYLCASSIGLIWANVLTFGAGSRLTVL.

The chain carries TRBV24-1 and TRBJ1-5; D uncertain. This CDR3 is 13 amino acids long. Germline V lookup: CDR1 KGHDR, CDR2 SFDVKD. V was shortened by 4 bases and J by 2 bases, with 5 bases between the two germline ends. The CDR3 DNA reads as TGTGCCACCAGTGAGCCGGGCAATCAGCCCCAGCATTTT. Protein sequence: CATSEPGNQPQHF.

Only a few counts were recorded for this clone. The rearrangement links TRBV7-9 to TRBJ1-6, with TRBD1 as a possible D gene (5 bases). Deletions cut 0 bases from V and 9 bases from J, with 9 bases between. The CDR3 runs 14 residues. The germline CDR1 and CDR2 sequences are SEHNR and FQNEAQ (reference sequence). Here the CDR3 reads CASSLAGGISPLHF. For the CDR3, the DNA is TGTGCCAGCAGCTTAGCCGGGGGGATTTCACCCCTCCACTTT.

This sequence joins TRBV5-6 and TRBJ2-5, with D possibly matching TRBD2 (5 bases). V shed 5 bases and J shed 3 bases, with 14 bases lying between them. The CDR3 has 14 amino acids. Germline CDR1 reads SGHDT; CDR2 reads YYEEEE. The DNA of the CDR3 is TGTGCCAGCAGGCTCAGCGGAGGCGAAGAGACCCAGTACTTC. Translation gives CASRLSGGEETQYF.

V and J are TRBV5-4 and TRBJ2-1; TRBD2 agrees at 12 bases. The CDR3 sequence is 17 residues long. J was trimmed by 5 bases and V by 2 bases; bases with no gene match: 8. The germline V gene encodes CDR1 SGHNT and CDR2 YYREEE (reference sequence). The CDR3 bases are TGTGCCAGCAGCTTCCCCGGGACTAGCGGGCTCAACAATGAGCAGTTCTTC. It codes for CASSFPGTSGLNNEQFF.

V is TRBV7-9 and J is TRBJ1-1, with a tentative D call TRBD1 (6 bases). V dropped 7 bases and J dropped 0 bases, with 12 bases sitting between them. Germline assignment: CDR1 SEHNR and CDR2 FQNEAQ (reference sequence). The CDR3 length is 14 residues. The CDR3 region is CASNSDRVNTEAFF. The CDR3 region has the DNA TGTGCCAGCAATTCGGACAGAGTGAACACTGAAGCTTTCTTT.

The chain joins TRBV6-2 or TRBV6-3 to TRBJ2-7; 9 bases map to TRBD1. V shed 6 bases, J shed 7 bases, and the junction held 10 bases outside the gene matches. Germline CDR1 is MNHEY and CDR2 is SVGEGT. CDR3 length: 14 amino acids. This chain's CDR3 is CASRPPGTGWEQYF. CDR3 DNA: TGTGCCAGCAGACCTCCCGGGACAGGGTGGGAGCAGTACTTC.